Listed here are 7 T cell receptor beta chains from one sample, sequenced in a study of CD8 T cells in ankylosing spondylitis. Via MiXCR, TCRdb re-called the 5' RACE reads, giving one row per CDR3 protein. Of 650,000 to 800,000 distinct CDR3 sequences listed, under 20% are singletons. Which antigens these TCRs recognize remains unknown. The study's findings and limits: Ankylosing spondylitis blood appeared to be characterized by a TCR beta motif of eight or nine highly homologous variants.

Material for sequencing was blood, either unsorted or a sorted T cell fraction (not recorded which). These receptors came from a male donor with ankylosing spondylitis.

The CDR3 sequence is CASSQQPGAAGGPLHF. In DNA, the CDR3 is TGCGCCAGCAGCCAGCAACCAGGGGCCGCAGGGGGACCCCTCCACTTT. V gene TRBV4-3 combines with J gene TRBJ1-6; TRBD1 aligns across 7 bases. V lost 3 bases, J lost 12 bases, and 14 bases stayed unmatched. CDR3 length: 16 amino acids. Germline V gene lookup returns CDR1 LGHNA and CDR2 YSLEER.

The genes are TRBV5-1 and TRBJ2-1; TRBD1 aligns across 9 bases. Germline V gives CDR1 SGHRS, CDR2 YFSETQ. The junction had 8 bases not matched to a gene; V was cut back by 4 bases and J by 6 bases. This CDR3 spans 15 amino acids. The CDR3 spells CASSAWTGVRNEQFF. The CDR3, as DNA: TGCGCCAGCAGCGCATGGACAGGGGTCCGCAATGAGCAGTTCTTC.

This clonotype was seen a few times. The chain carries TRBV30 and TRBJ1-1; D is undetermined. The CDR3 sequence is 14 residues long. Germline CDR1 GTSNPN, CDR2 SVGIG (reference sequence). V lost 1 base and J lost 1, with 10 bases in between. The CDR3 DNA sequence: TGTGCCTGGAGTGCTGTCAGGTCGAACACTGAAGCTTTCTTT. This translates into CAWSAVRSNTEAFF. Supplemented by reference TRBV30 and TRBJ1-1, the full variable domain reads SQTIHQWPATLVQPVGSPLSLECTVEGTSNPNLYWYRQAAGRGLQLLFYSVGIGQISSEVPQNLSASRPQDRQFILSSKKLLLSDSGFYLCAWSAVRSNTEAFFGQGTRLTVV.

V is TRBV7-7 and J is TRBJ2-1, with D maybe TRBD1 (5 bases). There are 13 residues in the CDR3. CDR1 is SSHAT, CDR2 FNYEAQ, per germline (reference sequence). CDR3: CASRQQVDNEQFF. The DNA for the CDR3 is TGTGCTAGCCGGCAACAGGTTGACAATGAGCAGTTCTTC.

This rearrangement joins TRBV2 to TRBJ2-5, with D maybe TRBD2 (6 bases). The CDR3 has 15 residues. Trimming removed 6 bases from V and 5 bases from J, with 19 bases in between. Germline V gene sequence: CDR1 SNHLY, CDR2 FYNNEI. Here the CDR3 reads CASSRGAGGEETQYF. For the CDR3, the DNA is TGTGCCAGCAGCCGCGGGGCCGGAGGTGAGGAGACCCAGTACTTC.

This clonotype appeared many times. The rearrangement uses TRBV20-1 and TRBJ1-1; no firm D call. Trimming cost V 0 bases and J 0 bases, with 14 bases left between them. The CDR3 consists of 16 residues. CDR1 and CDR2 (germline): DFQATT, SNEGSKA (reference sequence). This CDR3 reads CSAREWERPLNTEAFF. The CDR3 DNA sequence: TGCAGTGCTAGAGAGTGGGAGAGACCCTTGAACACTGAAGCTTTCTTT.

The V gene is TRBV10-3, the J gene TRBJ2-3; D not certain. The V gene lost 7 bases and the J gene lost 5 bases, with 16 bases spanning the gap. CDR3 length equals 14 residues. CDR1 is ENHRY, CDR2 SYGVKD, per germline. CDR3 in DNA: TGTGCCATCAATCCCCACCCTGGGGAAGATACGCAGTATTTT. It translates to CAINPHPGEDTQYF.